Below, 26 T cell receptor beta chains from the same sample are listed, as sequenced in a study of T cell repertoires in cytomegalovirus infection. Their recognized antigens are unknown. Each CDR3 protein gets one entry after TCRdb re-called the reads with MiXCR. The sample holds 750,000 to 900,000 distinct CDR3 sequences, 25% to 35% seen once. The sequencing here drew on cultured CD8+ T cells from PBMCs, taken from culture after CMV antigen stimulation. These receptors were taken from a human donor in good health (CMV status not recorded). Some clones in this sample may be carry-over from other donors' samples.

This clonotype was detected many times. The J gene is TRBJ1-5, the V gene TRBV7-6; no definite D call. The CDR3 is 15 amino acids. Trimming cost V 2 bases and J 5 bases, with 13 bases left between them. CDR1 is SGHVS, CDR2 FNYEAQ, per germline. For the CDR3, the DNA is TGTGCCAGCAGCTTATCGGTGGGAGAGGATCAGCCCCAGCATTTT. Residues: CASSLSVGEDQPQHF.

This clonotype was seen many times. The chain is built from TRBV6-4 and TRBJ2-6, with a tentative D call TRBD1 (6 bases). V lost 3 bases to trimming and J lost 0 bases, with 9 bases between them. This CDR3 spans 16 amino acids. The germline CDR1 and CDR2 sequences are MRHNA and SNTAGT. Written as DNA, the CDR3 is TGTGCCAGCAGTGAGAGAGGGGGCTCTGGGGCCAACGTCCTGACTTTC. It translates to CASSERGGSGANVLTF.

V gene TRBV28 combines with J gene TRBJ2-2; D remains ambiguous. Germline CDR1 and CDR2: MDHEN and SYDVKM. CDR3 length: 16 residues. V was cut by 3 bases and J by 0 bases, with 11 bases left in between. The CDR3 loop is CASSFGGNSNTGELFF. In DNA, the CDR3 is TGTGCCAGCAGTTTCGGCGGAAACTCGAACACCGGGGAGCTGTTTTTT.

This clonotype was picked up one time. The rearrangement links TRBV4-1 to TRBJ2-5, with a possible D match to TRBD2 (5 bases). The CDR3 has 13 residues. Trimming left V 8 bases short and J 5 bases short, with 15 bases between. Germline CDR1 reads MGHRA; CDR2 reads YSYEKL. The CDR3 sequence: CASQPHGMETQYF. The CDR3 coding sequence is TGCGCCAGCCAGCCCCACGGGATGGAGACCCAGTACTTC.

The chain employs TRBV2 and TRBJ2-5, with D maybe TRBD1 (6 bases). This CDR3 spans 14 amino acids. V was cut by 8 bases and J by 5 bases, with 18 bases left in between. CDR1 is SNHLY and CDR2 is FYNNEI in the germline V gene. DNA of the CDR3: TGTGCCAGCGGAGACAGGCCCAATGGGGAGACCCAGTACTTC. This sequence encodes CASGDRPNGETQYF.

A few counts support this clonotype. CDR3 residues: CASSLSSSGGYTF. The CDR3 region has the DNA TGTGCCAGCAGTTTAAGCTCCTCAGGGGGCTACACCTTC. The chain couples TRBV12-3 or TRBV12-4 to TRBJ1-2, with a tentative D call TRBD1 (5 bases). The CDR3 is made up of 13 amino acids. V lost 2 bases to trimming and J lost 8 bases, with 12 bases between them.

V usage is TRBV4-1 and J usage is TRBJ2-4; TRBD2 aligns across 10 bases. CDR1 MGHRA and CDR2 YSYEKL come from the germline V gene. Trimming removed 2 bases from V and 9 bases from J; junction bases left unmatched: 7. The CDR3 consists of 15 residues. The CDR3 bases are TGCGCCAGCAGCCAACCTCCTAGCGGGGGTGGCATTCAGTACTTC. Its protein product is CASSQPPSGGGIQYF.

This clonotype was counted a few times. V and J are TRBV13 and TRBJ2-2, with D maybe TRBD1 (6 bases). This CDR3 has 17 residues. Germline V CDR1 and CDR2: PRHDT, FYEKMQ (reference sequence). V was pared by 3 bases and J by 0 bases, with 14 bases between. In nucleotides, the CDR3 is TGTGCCAGCAGCTTTAGTACCGGGACACCGAACACCGGGGAGCTGTTTTTT. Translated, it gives CASSFSTGTPNTGELFF.

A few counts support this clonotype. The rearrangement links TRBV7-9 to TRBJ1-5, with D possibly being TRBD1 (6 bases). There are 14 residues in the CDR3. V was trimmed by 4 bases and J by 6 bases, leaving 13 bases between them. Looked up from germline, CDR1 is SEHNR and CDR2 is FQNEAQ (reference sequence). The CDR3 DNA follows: TGTGCCAGCAGCTCTCAACAGGGAGTTCAGCCCCAGCATTTT. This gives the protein CASSSQQGVQPQHF.

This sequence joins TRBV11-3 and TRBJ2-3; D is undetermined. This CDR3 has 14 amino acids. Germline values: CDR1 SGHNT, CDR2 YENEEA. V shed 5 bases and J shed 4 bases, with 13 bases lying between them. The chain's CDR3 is CASSPPTEPDTQYF. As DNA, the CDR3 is TGTGCCAGCAGCCCTCCGACGGAGCCAGATACGCAGTATTTT.

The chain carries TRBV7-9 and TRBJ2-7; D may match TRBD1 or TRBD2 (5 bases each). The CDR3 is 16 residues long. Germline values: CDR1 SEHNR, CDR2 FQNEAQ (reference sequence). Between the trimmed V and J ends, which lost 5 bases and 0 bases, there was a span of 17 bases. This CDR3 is CASSPGARTSSYEQYV. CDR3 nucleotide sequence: TGTGCCAGCAGCCCCGGGGCACGGACGAGCTCCTACGAGCAGTACGTC.

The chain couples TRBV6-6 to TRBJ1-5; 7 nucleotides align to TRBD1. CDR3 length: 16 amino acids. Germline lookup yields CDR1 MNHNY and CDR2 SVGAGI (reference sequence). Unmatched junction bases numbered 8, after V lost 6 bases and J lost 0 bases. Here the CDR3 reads CASSTPGTVSNQPQHF. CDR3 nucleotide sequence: TGTGCCAGCAGCACACCCGGGACAGTTAGCAATCAGCCCCAGCATTTT.

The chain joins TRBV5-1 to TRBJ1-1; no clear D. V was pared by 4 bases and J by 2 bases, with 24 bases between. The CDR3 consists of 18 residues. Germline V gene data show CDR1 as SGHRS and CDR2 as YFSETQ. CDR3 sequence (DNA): TGCGCCAGCAGCCTGTCCTTGGTGTACACCAGATTTAACACTGAAGCTTTCTTT. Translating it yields CASSLSLVYTRFNTEAFF. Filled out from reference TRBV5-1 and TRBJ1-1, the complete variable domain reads KAGVTQTPRYLIKTRGQQVTLSCSPISGHRSVSWYQQTPGQGLQFLFEYFSETQRNKGNFPGRFSGRQFSNSRSEMNVSTLELGDSALYLCASSLSLVYTRFNTEAFFGQGTRLTVV.

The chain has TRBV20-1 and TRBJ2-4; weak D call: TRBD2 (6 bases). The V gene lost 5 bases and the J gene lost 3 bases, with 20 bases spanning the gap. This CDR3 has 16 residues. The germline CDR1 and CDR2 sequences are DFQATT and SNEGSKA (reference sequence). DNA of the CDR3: TGCAGTGCTTCGGGACTCCTAACCGGGGACAAAAACATTCAGTACTTC. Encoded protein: CSASGLLTGDKNIQYF.

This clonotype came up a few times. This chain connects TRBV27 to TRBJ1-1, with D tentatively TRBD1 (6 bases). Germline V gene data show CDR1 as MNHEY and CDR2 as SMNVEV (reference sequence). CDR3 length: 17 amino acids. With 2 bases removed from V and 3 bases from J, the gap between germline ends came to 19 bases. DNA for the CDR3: TGTGCCAGCAGTTTAGGTCCTTTCGTCGCAGGGGACACTGAAGCTTTCTTT. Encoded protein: CASSLGPFVAGDTEAFF.

The CDR3 DNA follows: TGCGCCAGCAGCCAAGTATCGAGCACAGATACGCAGTATTTT. Protein sequence: CASSQVSSTDTQYF. This chain connects TRBV4-1 to TRBJ2-3; the D is unclear. Germline CDR1 reads MGHRA; CDR2 reads YSYEKL. The CDR3 is 14 amino acids. Between the trimmed V and J ends, which lost 1 base and 0 bases, there was a span of 5 bases.

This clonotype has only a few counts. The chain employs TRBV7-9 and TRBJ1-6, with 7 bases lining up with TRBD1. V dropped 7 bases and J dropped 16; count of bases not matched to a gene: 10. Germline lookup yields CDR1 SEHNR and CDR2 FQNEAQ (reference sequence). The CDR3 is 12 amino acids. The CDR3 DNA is TGTGCCAGCACGAAGGACAGGTCTAGACTCCACTTT. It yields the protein CASTKDRSRLHF. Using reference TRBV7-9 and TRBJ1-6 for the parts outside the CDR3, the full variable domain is DTGVSQNPRHKITKRGQNVTFRCDPISEHNRLYWYRQTLGQGPEFLTYFQNEAQLEKSRLLSDRFSAERPKGSFSTLEIQRTEQGDSAMYLCASTKDRSRLHFGNGTRLTVT.

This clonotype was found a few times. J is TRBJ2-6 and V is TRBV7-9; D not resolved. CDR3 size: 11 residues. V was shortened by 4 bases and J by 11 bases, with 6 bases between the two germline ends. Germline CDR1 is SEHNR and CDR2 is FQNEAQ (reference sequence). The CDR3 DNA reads TGTGCCAGCAGCTCCATCCACGTCCTGACTTTC. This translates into CASSSIHVLTF.

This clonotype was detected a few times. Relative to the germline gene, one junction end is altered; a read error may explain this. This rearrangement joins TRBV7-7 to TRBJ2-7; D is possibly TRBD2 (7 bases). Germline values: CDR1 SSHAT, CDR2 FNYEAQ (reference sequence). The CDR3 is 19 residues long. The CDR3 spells CASSLETRSGTLNSYEQYF. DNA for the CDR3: TGTGCTAGCAGCTTAGAGACAAGGAGCGGGACACTGAATTCCTACGAGCAGTACTTC.

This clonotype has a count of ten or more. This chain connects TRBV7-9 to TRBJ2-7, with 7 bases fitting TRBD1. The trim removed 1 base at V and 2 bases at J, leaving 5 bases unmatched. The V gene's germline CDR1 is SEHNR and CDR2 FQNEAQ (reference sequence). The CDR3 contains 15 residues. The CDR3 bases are TGTGCCAGCAGCTTAGAAGGGGGCCTTACCTACGAGCAGTACGTC. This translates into CASSLEGGLTYEQYV.

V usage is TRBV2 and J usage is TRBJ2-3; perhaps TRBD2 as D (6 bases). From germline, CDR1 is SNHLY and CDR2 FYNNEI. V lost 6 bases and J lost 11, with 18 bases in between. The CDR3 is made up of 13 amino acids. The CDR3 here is CASSPGGSREQYF. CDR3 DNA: TGTGCCAGCAGCCCCGGGGGTTCCAGGGAGCAGTATTTT.

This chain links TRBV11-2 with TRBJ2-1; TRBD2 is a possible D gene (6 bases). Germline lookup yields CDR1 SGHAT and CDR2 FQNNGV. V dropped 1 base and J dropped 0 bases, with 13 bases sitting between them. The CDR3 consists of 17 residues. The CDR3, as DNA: TGTGCCAGCAGCTTAGGGAGGGGTCCGCACTCCTACAATGAGCAGTTCTTC. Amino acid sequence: CASSLGRGPHSYNEQFF.

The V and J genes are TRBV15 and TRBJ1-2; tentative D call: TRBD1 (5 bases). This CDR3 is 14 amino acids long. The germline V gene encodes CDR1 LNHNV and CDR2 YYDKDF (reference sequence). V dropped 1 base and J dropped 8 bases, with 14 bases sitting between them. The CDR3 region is CATSRVQGAGGYTF. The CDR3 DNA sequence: TGTGCCACCAGCAGAGTTCAGGGCGCGGGAGGCTACACCTTC.

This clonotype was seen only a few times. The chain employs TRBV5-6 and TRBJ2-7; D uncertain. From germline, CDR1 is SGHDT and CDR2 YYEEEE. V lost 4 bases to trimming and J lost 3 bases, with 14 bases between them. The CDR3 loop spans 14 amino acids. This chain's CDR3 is CASSEGRSDYEQYF. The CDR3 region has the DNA TGTGCCAGCAGCGAAGGACGGTCCGACTACGAGCAGTACTTC.

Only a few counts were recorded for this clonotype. CDR3 residues: CASPGLGTDTQYF. In nucleotides, the CDR3 is TGTGCCAGCCCGGGCCTCGGGACAGATACGCAGTATTTT. The rearrangement links TRBV2 to TRBJ2-3; D is unclear. Trimming stripped 8 bases from V and 3 bases from J, with 12 bases between. The CDR3 sequence is 13 residues long. Germline V gene lookup returns CDR1 SNHLY and CDR2 FYNNEI.

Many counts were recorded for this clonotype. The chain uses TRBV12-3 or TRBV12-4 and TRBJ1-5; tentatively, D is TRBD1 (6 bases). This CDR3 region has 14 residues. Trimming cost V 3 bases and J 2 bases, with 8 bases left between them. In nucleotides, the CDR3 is TGTGCCAGCAGTTTCGGACAGCGCAATCAGCCCCAGCATTTT. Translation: CASSFGQRNQPQHF.